This T cell receptor beta chain emerged from a study of blood T cells in healthy people across ages. General observations from the study: Naive CD4+ cells and diversity were both higher in long-lived donors than in aged donors. As age increased, TCR beta diversity per million T cells fell in a roughly linear fashion.

This clonotype has ten or more counts. Its antigen is unknown. This CDR3 has 14 amino acids. The second PCR ran 7 to 11 cycles with a sample-barcoded 5' primer and J-beta primers. The authors tagged each cDNA molecule using a template-switch adaptor with 12 random nucleotides. TCRdb re-called the 5' RACE reads with MiXCR, one entry per CDR3 protein. The top ten clones hold less than 20% of a sample with 450,000 to 700,000 distinct CDR3 sequences, 25% to 30% of them seen once. This receptor was obtained from a woman in her 70s in good health. The J gene is TRBJ1-2, the V gene TRBV21-1; the table calls TRBD1, which could not be checked here. TRBV21-1 is an annotated pseudogene. The sequenced sample consisted of blood. The CDR3 region has the DNA TGTGCCAGCAGCAAGGCAGGGACAGTCTATGGCTACACCTTC. Translation: CASSKAGTVYGYTF.